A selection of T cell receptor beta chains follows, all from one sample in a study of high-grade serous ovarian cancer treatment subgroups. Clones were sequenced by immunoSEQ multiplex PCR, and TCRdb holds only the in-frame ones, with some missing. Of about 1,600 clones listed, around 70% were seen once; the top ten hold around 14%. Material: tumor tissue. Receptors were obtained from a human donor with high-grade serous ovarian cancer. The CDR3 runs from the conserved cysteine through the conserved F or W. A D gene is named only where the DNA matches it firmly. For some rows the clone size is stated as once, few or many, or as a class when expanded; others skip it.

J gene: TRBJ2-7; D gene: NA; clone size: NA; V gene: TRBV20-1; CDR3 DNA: TGCAGTGCCTTCAAGGGGTACGAGCAGTACTTC; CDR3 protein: CSAFKGYEQYF
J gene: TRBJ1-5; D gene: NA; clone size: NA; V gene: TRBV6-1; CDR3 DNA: TGTGCCAGCAGTGACAACCATCAGCCCCAGCATTTT; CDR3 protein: CASSDNHQPQHF
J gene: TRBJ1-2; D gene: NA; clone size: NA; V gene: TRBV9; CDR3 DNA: TGTGCCAGCAGCACCGACGATGGGGTTGCGTTCGGAGGCTACACCTTC; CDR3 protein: CASSTDDGVAFGGYTF
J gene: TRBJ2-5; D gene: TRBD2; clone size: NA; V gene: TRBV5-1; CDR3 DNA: TGCGCCAGCAGTCCTAGCGGGGGGGCCGGAGAGACCCAGTACTTC; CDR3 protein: CASSPSGGAGETQYF
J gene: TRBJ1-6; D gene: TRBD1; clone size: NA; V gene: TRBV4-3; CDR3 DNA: TGCGCCAGCAGCCAAGCCGTTACAGGGGTCGGCTCCTATAATTCACCCCTCCACTTT; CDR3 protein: CASSQAVTGVGSYNSPLHF
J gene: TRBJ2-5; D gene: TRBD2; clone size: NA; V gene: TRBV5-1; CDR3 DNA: TGCGCCAGCAGCTTGCTGGGACTAGCGGGACTCCAAGAGACCCAGTACTTC; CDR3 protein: CASSLLGLAGLQETQYF
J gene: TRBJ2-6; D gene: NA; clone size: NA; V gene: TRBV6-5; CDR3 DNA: TGTGCCAGCCAGAGGAATGGGGCCAACGTCCTGACTTTC; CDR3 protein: CASQRNGANVLTF
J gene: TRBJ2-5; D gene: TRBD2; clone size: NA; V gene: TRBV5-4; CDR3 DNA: TGTGCCAGCAGCTTCGGACTAGCGGGAGGCAACCAAGAGACCCAGTACTTC; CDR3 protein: CASSFGLAGGNQETQYF
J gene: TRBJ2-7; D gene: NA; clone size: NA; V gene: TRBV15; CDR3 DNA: TGTGCCACCAGTTCCGGGGCGGATTACGAGCAGTACTTC; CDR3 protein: CATSSGADYEQYF
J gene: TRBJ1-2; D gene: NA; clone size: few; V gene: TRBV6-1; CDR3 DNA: TGTGCCAGCAGTGAAGAGAGGTCGACTTACACCTTC; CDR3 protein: CASSEERSTYTF
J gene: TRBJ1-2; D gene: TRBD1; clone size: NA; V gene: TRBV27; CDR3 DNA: TGTGCCAGCAGTTTATGGGACAGAAGCAACGCTAACTATGGCTACACCTTC; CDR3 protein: CASSLWDRSNANYGYTF
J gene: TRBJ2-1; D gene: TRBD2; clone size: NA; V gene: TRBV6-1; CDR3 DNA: TGTGCCAGCAGTGCGACTAGCGGGGCTACTTACAATGAGCAGTTCTTC; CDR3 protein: CASSATSGATYNEQFF
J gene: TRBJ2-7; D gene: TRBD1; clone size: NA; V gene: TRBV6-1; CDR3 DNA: TGTGCCAGCGGAAGACAGGGCTTCAACGAGCAGTACTTC; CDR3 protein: CASGRQGFNEQYF
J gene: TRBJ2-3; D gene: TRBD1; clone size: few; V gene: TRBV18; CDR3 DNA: TGTGCCAGCTCACGGACAGGGGCGAGCACAGATACGCAGTATTTT; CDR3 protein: CASSRTGASTDTQYF
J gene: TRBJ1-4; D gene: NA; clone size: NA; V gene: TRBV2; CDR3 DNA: TGTGCCAGCAGTGACGGGGCAAGTTATAATGAAAAACTGTTTTTT; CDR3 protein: CASSDGASYNEKLFF
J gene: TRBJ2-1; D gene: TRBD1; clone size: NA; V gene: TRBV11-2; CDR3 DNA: TGTGCCAGCAGCTTAGAGGGACAGAACACCTACAATGAGCAGTTCTTC; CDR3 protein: CASSLEGQNTYNEQFF
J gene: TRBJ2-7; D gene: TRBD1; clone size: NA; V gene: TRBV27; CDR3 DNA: TGTGCCAGCAGTTTAAGGGGGCAGGCCCTTAACGAGCAGTACTTC; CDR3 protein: CASSLRGQALNEQYF
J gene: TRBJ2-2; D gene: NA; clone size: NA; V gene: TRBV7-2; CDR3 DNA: TGTGCCAGCAGCTCACGGACAACAGGGACCGGGGAGCTGTTTTTT; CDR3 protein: CASSSRTTGTGELFF
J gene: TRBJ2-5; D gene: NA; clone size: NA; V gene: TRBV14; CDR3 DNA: TGTGCCAGCAGCCAAGGGATAGCGGAGTACGGGGAGACCCAGTACTTC; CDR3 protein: CASSQGIAEYGETQYF
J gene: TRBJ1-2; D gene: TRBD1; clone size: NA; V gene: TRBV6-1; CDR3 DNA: TGTGCCAGCAGTGGGTACGACAGGGGATACTATGGCTACACCTTC; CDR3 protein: CASSGYDRGYYGYTF
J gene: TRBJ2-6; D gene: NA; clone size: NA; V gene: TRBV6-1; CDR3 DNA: TGTGCCGTCGGCGGGGCCAACGTCCTGACTTTC; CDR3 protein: CAVGGANVLTF
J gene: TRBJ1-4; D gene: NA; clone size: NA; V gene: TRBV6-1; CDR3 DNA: TGTGCCAGCAGTGCTGTTTGGAGGGTAGGAACTAATGAAAAACTGTTTTTT; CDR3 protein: CASSAVWRVGTNEKLFF